These 26 T cell receptor beta chains share one sample of origin, sequenced in a study of CD8+CD57+ T cells in acquired aplastic anemia. Template material for TCR beta VDJ and CDR3 profiling consisted of genomic DNA. From the reads, TCRdb called clonotypes with MiXCR, one entry per CDR3 protein. The table records some 140,000 distinct CDR3 sequences, about 50% of them present only once. Patients included in sequencing had previously demonstrated CD8+CD57+ cell expansion by flow cytometry. Sequencing was carried out using sorted CD4+, CD8+, or CD8+CD57+ T cells (not recorded which) from PBMCs. The receptors here all came from a human donor with aplastic anemia.

Remarks on this clonotype: A much larger clone differs by one base, so this may be a read error. This likely comes from a read error, as the CDR3 has no conserved phenylalanine or tryptophan at its end. This CDR3 reads CASSPRGVNTGELFL. CDR3 DNA sequence: TGCGCCAGCAGCCCCAGGGGGGTGAACACCGGGGAGCTGTTTCTT. The V and J genes are TRBV4-3 and TRBJ2-2, with D tentatively TRBD1 (7 bases). The CDR3 covers 15 residues. Per the germline V gene, CDR1 is LGHNA and CDR2 is YSLEER. Trimming left V 4 bases short and J 1 base short, with 10 bases between.

As concerns this clonotype: Since a much larger clone is just one base distant, this may be a read error. This chain uses TRBV20-1 with TRBJ2-1; the D gene is possibly TRBD2 (6 bases). Germline lookup yields CDR1 DFQATT and CDR2 SNEGSKA (reference sequence). The CDR3 runs to 15 residues. CDR3 nucleotides: TGCAGTGCCTCCCCGCCAAGACTAGTTCGCAATGAGCAGCTCTTC. It specifies CSASPPRLVRNEQLF.

The table lists this clonotype with a few counts. The chain is built from TRBV25-1 and TRBJ2-7; no definite D call. Trimming took 5 bases from V and 4 from J, leaving 15 bases between them. This CDR3 region has 14 residues. Germline assignment: CDR1 MGHDK and CDR2 SYGVNS. CDR3 DNA sequence: TGTGCCAGCAGTTATTTCGGCTCCCGATACGAGCAGTACTTC. Protein product: CASSYFGSRYEQYF.

This clonotype was seen at least ten times. Mismatch with germline at one junction end may stem from a read error. The chain carries TRBV29-1 and TRBJ2-2; 7 bases are a match to TRBD2. Germline CDR1 SQVTM, CDR2 ANQGSEA. CDR3 size: 11 residues. CDR3 sequence: CGQGGTGELFF. CDR3 sequence (DNA): TGTGGGCAGGGAGGGACCGGGGAGCTGTTTTTT.

This clonotype occurred many times. V usage is TRBV5-5 and J usage is TRBJ2-2; D possibly corresponds to TRBD2 (5 bases). Trimming took off 6 bases at V and 0 bases at J, with 15 bases between the two ends. This CDR3 has 16 residues. The germline V gene encodes CDR1 SGHKS and CDR2 YYEKEE (reference sequence). The CDR3 here is CASTPREGSNTGELFF. CDR3 coding DNA: TGTGCCAGCACCCCCCGTGAGGGTTCGAACACCGGGGAGCTGTTTTTT.

This clonotype was seen many times. V and J are TRBV7-9 and TRBJ2-1; 9 bases line up with TRBD2. V shed 5 bases, J shed 10 bases, and the junction held 12 bases outside the gene matches. The CDR3 totals 15 residues. Germline V gives CDR1 SEHNR, CDR2 FQNEAQ (reference sequence). The CDR3 DNA sequence: TGTGCCAGCAGCCGAGCGGGGGGCTCAGGCCGGGAGCAGTTCTTC. Protein: CASSRAGGSGREQFF.

As for this clonotype: A much larger clonotype is one base distant, so this may be a read error. The rearrangement links TRBV7-9 to TRBJ1-1; a possible D gene is TRBD1 (5 bases). Germline V lookup: CDR1 SEHNR, CDR2 FQNEAQ (reference sequence). The CDR3 has 15 residues. The CDR3 sequence is CASSFGGGLLTEALF. CDR3 sequence (DNA): TGTGCCAGCAGCTTTGGGGGGGGTTTATTGACTGAAGCTCTCTTT.

The rearrangement uses TRBV27 and TRBJ1-1, with D possibly TRBD1 on 5 matching bases. V lost 7 bases and J lost 6, with 9 bases in between. The CDR3 extends over 11 amino acids. Germline loops: CDR1 MNHEY, CDR2 SMNVEV (reference sequence). CDR3 amino acids: CASNQGPEAFF. CDR3 nucleotide sequence: TGTGCCAGCAATCAGGGCCCTGAAGCTTTCTTT.

This chain uses TRBV27 with TRBJ2-3; 8 nucleotides agree with TRBD2. The germline gives CDR1 MNHEY, CDR2 SMNVEV (reference sequence). J was trimmed by 2 bases and V by 5 bases; bases with no gene match: 9. There are 16 residues in the CDR3. CDR3 protein: CASSPAQRGTTDTQYF. DNA of the CDR3: TGTGCCAGCAGTCCCGCCCAGCGGGGGACCACAGATACGCAGTATTTT.

This clonotype was recorded many times. The chain employs TRBV5-5 and TRBJ2-7; maybe TRBD1 (5 bases). The V gene's germline CDR1 is SGHKS and CDR2 YYEKEE (reference sequence). V dropped 2 bases and J dropped 2 bases, with 11 bases sitting between them. The CDR3 is 14 residues long. CDR3 residues: CASSFGQGTYEQYF. The CDR3 nucleotides are TGTGCCAGCAGCTTCGGGCAGGGCACCTACGAGCAGTACTTC. Based on the CDR3 plus reference TRBV5-5 and TRBJ2-7, the full variable domain is DAGVTQSPTHLIKTRGQQVTLRCSPISGHKSVSWYQQVLGQGPQFIFQYYEKEERGRGNFPDRFSARQFPNYSSELNVNALLLGDSALYLCASSFGQGTYEQYFGPGTRLTVT.

This clonotype was observed once. V and J are TRBV20-1 and TRBJ2-1; 7 positions agree with TRBD2. This CDR3 is built from 14 residues. Germline V gene data show CDR1 as DFQATT and CDR2 as SNEGSKA (reference sequence). The V gene end was trimmed by 5 bases and the J gene end by 2 bases; junction bases not matched to a gene: 6. The CDR3 here is CSAWSGLAYNEQFF. The CDR3 DNA reads TGCAGTGCTTGGAGTGGACTAGCCTACAATGAGCAGTTCTTC.

The table lists this clonotype with a few counts. The chain combines TRBV18 with TRBJ2-1; TRBD2 aligns across 9 bases. Trimming cost V 11 bases and J 4 bases; bases outside gene matches: 6. Germline lookup yields CDR1 KGHSH and CDR2 LQKENI. This CDR3 comprises 13 residues. The CDR3 loop reads CAARLAGYNEQFF. The CDR3 coding sequence is TGTGCCGCTAGGCTAGCGGGGTACAATGAGCAGTTCTTC.

This clonotype has at least ten counts. The chain joins TRBV10-3 to TRBJ2-4; D gene uncertain. Between the trimmed V and J ends, which lost 0 bases and 0 bases, there was a span of 18 bases. Germline CDR1 and CDR2: ENHRY and SYGVKD. The CDR3 contains 19 residues. CDR3 nucleotides: TGTGCCATCAGTGAGTCAGGCCCCTCCAAAGATCTAGCCAAAAACATTCAGTACTTC. Translated, it gives CAISESGPSKDLAKNIQYF.

The chain carries TRBV20-1 and TRBJ2-7, with D perhaps matching TRBD2 (6 bases). Per the germline V gene, CDR1 is DFQATT and CDR2 is SNEGSKA (reference sequence). Trimming took 6 bases from V and 7 from J, leaving 10 bases between them. The CDR3 has 10 residues. CDR3 nucleotide sequence: TGCAGTGCCGGGACTTGGGAGCAGTACTTC. Translating gives CSAGTWEQYF.

This clonotype came up many times. J is TRBJ2-2 and V is TRBV9, with TRBD2 identical over 8 bases. Germline CDR1 SGDLS, CDR2 YYNGEE. The CDR3 runs 16 residues. Unmatched junction bases numbered 7, after V lost 5 bases and J lost 1 base. CDR3 DNA: TGTGCCAGCAGAGGGCGGGGGGCCTTGAACACCGGGGAGCTGTTTTTT. Its protein product is CASRGRGALNTGELFF.

This clonotype was picked up a small number of times. V is TRBV20-1 and J is TRBJ2-3; D is tentatively TRBD1 or TRBD2 (5 bases each). Germline V lookup: CDR1 DFQATT, CDR2 SNEGSKA (reference sequence). Trimming stripped 0 bases from V and 6 bases from J, with 22 bases between. This CDR3 is 17 amino acids long. The CDR3: CSARDREEAGLPDTQYF. CDR3 coding DNA: TGCAGTGCTAGAGATCGTGAGGAGGCAGGGCTTCCCGATACGCAGTATTTT.

This clonotype was observed at least ten times. V and J are TRBV19 and TRBJ2-5; TRBD2 might be the D (5 bases). CDR1 and CDR2 from the germline V gene are LNHDA and SQIVND (reference sequence). The CDR3 runs 14 residues. Trimming shortened V by 1 base and J by 5 bases, and 11 bases separated the two germline ends. CDR3 sequence: CASSIGLAWETQYF. CDR3 nucleotide sequence: TGTGCCAGTAGTATAGGGCTAGCTTGGGAGACCCAGTACTTC. The complete variable domain, with remaining parts taken from reference TRBV19 and TRBJ2-5, reads DGGITQSPKYLFRKEGQNVTLSCEQNLNHDAMYWYRQDPGQGLRLIYYSQIVNDFQKGDIAEGYSVSREKKESFPLTVTSAQKNPTAFYLCASSIGLAWETQYFGPGTRLLVL.

The chain has TRBV24-1 and TRBJ2-3; 12 bases fit TRBD1. The CDR3 consists of 16 residues. With V trimmed by 6 bases and J by 6 bases, 9 bases remained unmatched. Germline V gene data show CDR1 as KGHDR and CDR2 as SFDVKD. CDR3 in DNA: TGTGCCACCAGTATGGGACAGGGGGCTATCACGGATACGCAGTATTTT. Its translation is CATSMGQGAITDTQYF.

In this sample, this clonotype turned up many times. J is TRBJ1-5 and V is TRBV12-3 or TRBV12-4; D not certain. This CDR3 is built from 14 residues. The V end lost 7 bases, the J end lost 3 bases, and 13 bases lay between the germline ends. Written as DNA, the CDR3 is TGTGCCAGCACCCTCGGGCCAAACAATCAGCCCCAGCATTTT. Residues: CASTLGPNNQPQHF.

This clonotype showed up many times. The chain employs TRBV5-1 and TRBJ1-1, with TRBD1 identical over 8 bases. CDR1 is SGHRS, CDR2 YFSETQ, per germline. CDR3 length: 19 amino acids. V lost 1 base and J lost 2; bases outside the gene matches: 16. CDR3: CASSLLTGVGRSLNTEAFF. CDR3 nucleotides: TGCGCCAGCAGCTTGTTGACAGGGGTCGGACGATCCCTTAACACTGAAGCTTTCTTT.

This clonotype was counted at least ten times. V and J are TRBV19 and TRBJ1-1, with a tentative D call TRBD1 (6 bases). V was cut by 2 bases and J by 4 bases, with 17 bases left in between. The germline gives CDR1 LNHDA, CDR2 SQIVND (reference sequence). CDR3 length: 16 amino acids. The CDR3 reads CASSIWGQGWGTEAFF. The CDR3 bases are TGTGCCAGTAGTATATGGGGGCAGGGATGGGGCACTGAAGCTTTCTTT.

The genes are TRBV19 and TRBJ2-7, with TRBD2 matching 10 bases. Germline-derived CDR1 and CDR2 are LNHDA and SQIVND (reference sequence). The V and J ends lost 3 bases and 2 bases, in that order; junction bases with no gene match: 4. This CDR3 region has 15 residues. CDR3 nucleotide sequence: TGTGCCAGTAGTATTGGGCTAGCGGGAGCCTACGAGCAGTACTTC. It specifies CASSIGLAGAYEQYF. The full variable domain, with the rest looked up from reference TRBV19 and TRBJ2-7, is DGGITQSPKYLFRKEGQNVTLSCEQNLNHDAMYWYRQDPGQGLRLIYYSQIVNDFQKGDIAEGYSVSREKKESFPLTVTSAQKNPTAFYLCASSIGLAGAYEQYFGPGTRLTVT.

This chain links TRBV12-3 or TRBV12-4 with TRBJ1-2; 10 nucleotides align to TRBD1. CDR3 size: 15 residues. The junction had 9 bases not matched to a gene; V was cut back by 5 bases and J by 6 bases. The chain's CDR3 is CASSHGTGVGDGYTF. The CDR3 DNA is TGTGCCAGCAGTCACGGGACAGGGGTTGGGGATGGCTACACCTTC.

With respect to this clonotype: This may be a read error, as it is one base from a much larger clone. The rearrangement uses TRBV5-1 and TRBJ1-1; D ambiguous. The V gene's germline CDR1 is SGHRS and CDR2 YFSETQ. This CDR3 has 15 residues. Trimming took off 4 bases at V and 4 bases at J, with 17 bases between the two ends. Here the CDR3 reads CASSLTRGGSTEAFF. CDR3 coding DNA: TGCGCCAGCAGCCTGACCCGTGGCGGGAGCACTGAAGCTTTCTTT.

This clonotype was seen once. The J gene is TRBJ2-7, the V gene TRBV10-3; weak D call: TRBD1 (7 bases). V was trimmed by 7 bases and J by 0 bases, leaving 16 bases between them. CDR3 size: 15 residues. The germline V gene has CDR1 ENHRY and CDR2 SYGVKD. This CDR3 reads CAIKRRGQHSYEQYF. In DNA form, the CDR3 reads TGTGCCATCAAACGGAGGGGACAGCACTCCTACGAGCAGTACTTC.

As concerns this clonotype: A read error may explain this, as a much larger clone is one base away. The chain combines TRBV11-2 with TRBJ2-1; D not certain. Trimming took 5 bases from V and 12 from J, leaving 14 bases between them. The CDR3 consists of 12 residues. Looked up from germline, CDR1 is SGHAT and CDR2 is FQNNGV. CDR3 residues: CASSTNAVGQFF. Written as DNA, the CDR3 is TGTGCCAGCAGCACAAACGCGGTTGGGCAGTTCTTC.